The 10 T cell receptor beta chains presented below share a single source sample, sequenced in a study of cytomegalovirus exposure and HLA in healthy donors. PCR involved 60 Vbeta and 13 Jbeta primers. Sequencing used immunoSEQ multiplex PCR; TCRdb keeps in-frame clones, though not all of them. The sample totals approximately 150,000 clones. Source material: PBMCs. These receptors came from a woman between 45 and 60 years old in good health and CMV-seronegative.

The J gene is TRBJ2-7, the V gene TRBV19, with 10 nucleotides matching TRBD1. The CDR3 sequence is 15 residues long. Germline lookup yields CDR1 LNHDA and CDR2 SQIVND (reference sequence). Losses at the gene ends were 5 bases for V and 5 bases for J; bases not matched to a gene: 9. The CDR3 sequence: CASSYTRDRGDEQYF. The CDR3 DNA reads TGTGCCAGTAGTTACACACGGGACAGGGGCGACGAGCAGTACTTC.

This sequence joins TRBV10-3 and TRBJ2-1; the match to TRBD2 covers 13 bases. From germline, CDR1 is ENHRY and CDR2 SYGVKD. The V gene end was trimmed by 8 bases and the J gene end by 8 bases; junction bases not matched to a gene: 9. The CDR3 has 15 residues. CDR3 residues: CAIGGGTSGNDEQFF. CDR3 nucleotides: TGTGCCATCGGGGGTGGGACTAGCGGGAATGATGAGCAGTTCTTC.

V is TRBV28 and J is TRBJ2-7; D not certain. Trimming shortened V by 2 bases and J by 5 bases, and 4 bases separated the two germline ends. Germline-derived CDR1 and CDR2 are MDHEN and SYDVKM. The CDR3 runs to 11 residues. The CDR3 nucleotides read TGTGCCAGCAGTTTACGGGACGAGCAGTACTTC. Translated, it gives CASSLRDEQYF.

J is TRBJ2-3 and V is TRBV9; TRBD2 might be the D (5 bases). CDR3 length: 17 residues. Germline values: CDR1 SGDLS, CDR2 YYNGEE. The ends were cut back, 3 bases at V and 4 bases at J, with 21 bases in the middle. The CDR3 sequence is CASSATTDLLVPDTQYF. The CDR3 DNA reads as TGTGCCAGCAGCGCCACGACCGACTTACTAGTCCCAGATACGCAGTATTTT.

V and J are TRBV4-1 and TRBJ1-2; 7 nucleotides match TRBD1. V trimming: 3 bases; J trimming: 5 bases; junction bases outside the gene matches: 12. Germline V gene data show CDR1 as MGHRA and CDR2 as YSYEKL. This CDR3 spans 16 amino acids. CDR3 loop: CASSHYLDREVYGYTF. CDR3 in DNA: TGCGCCAGCAGCCATTACTTAGACAGGGAGGTTTATGGCTACACCTTC.

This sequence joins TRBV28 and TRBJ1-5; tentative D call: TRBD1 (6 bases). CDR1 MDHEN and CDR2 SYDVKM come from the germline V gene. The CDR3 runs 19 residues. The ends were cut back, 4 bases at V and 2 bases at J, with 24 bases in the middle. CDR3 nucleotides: TGTGCCAGCAGTTGGGGCCCGATTGGGACACCCTTGGGCAATCAGCCCCAGCATTTT. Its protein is CASSWGPIGTPLGNQPQHF.

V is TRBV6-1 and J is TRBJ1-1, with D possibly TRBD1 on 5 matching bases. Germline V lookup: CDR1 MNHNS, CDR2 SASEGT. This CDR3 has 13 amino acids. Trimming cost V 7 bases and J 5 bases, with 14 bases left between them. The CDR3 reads CASNPSGGTEAFF. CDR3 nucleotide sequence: TGTGCCAGCAACCCGTCGGGGGGGACTGAAGCTTTCTTT.

The CDR3 DNA sequence: TGTGCCAGCAGCGTGACTTGGACAGGGGATGGCTACACCTTC. Its translation is CASSVTWTGDGYTF. This sequence joins TRBV9 and TRBJ1-2; TRBD1 matches 9 bases. Germline trimming cut 2 bases from V and 6 bases from J; bases unmatched to any gene: 5. The CDR3 length is 14 residues. Germline V lookup: CDR1 SGDLS, CDR2 YYNGEE. The whole variable domain, remainder taken from reference TRBV9 and TRBJ1-2, is DSGVTQTPKHLITATGQRVTLRCSPRSGDLSVYWYQQSLDQGLQFLIQYYNGEERAKGNILERFSAQQFPDLHSELNLSSLELGDSALYFCASSVTWTGDGYTFGSGTRLTVV.

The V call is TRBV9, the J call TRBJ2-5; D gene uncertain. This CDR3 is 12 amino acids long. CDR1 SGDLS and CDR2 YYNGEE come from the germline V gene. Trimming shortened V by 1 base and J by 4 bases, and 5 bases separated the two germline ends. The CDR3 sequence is CASSVRGETQYF. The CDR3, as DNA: TGTGCCAGCAGCGTACGCGGAGAGACCCAGTACTTC.

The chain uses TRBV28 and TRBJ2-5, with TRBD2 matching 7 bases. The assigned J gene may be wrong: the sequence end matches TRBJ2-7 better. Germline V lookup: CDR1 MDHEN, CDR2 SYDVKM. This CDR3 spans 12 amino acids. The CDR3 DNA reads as TGTGCCAGCAGTTTTGGGAGGGTCGAGCAGTACTTC. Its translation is CASSFGRVEQYF.